The clone carrying this T cell receptor beta chain was detected a few times. MiXCR, run by TCRdb on the RT-PCR reads, gives a single entry per CDR3 protein. The data hold 550,000 to 750,000 distinct CDR3 sequences, with approximately 15% observed a single time. This CDR3 contains 18 residues. CDR1 is DFQATT and CDR2 is SNEGSKA in the germline V gene (reference sequence). V was clipped by 0 bases and J by 8 bases; unmatched bases: 18. Sequenced: memory CD4+ T cells from blood. The sequence came from a female donor in good health, serving as a healthy control. The chain uses TRBV20-1 and TRBJ2-1; 8 bases are shared with TRBD2. CDR3 coding DNA: TGCAGTGCTAGAGATCCTGGGACTAGTTTTGTCCCCAACGATGAGCAGTTCTTC. As protein: CSARDPGTSFVPNDEQFF.